The 17 T cell receptor beta chains in this list originate from one sample, sequenced in a study of blood T cells in healthy people across ages. Primers used in a second PCR of about 7 to 12 cycles were a sample-barcoded 5' primer and a J-beta primer mix. TCRdb itself ran the 5' RACE reads through MiXCR, one entry per CDR3 protein. The sample carries about 700,000 distinct CDR3 sequences, approximately 30% recorded once. The source material was blood. The source of these receptors is an elderly woman in good health.

This CDR3 is CASSSDFRGNKETQYF. CDR3 nucleotide sequence: TGTGCCAGCAGCTCGGATTTCAGGGGGAATAAGGAGACCCAGTACTTC. The chain carries TRBV13 and TRBJ2-5, with TRBD1 identical over 7 bases. The CDR3 length is 16 residues. The ends lost 4 bases at V and 5 bases at J; junction bases unmatched: 13. Germline-derived CDR1 and CDR2 are PRHDT and FYEKMQ (reference sequence).

This clonotype has at least ten counts. The chain joins TRBV7-2 to TRBJ2-1; D gene ambiguous. In germline, CDR1 is SGHTA, CDR2 FQGNSA. V gave up 6 bases and J gave up 0 bases, with 12 bases separating them. There are 15 residues in the CDR3. The CDR3 DNA follows: TGTGCCAGCAGAGAGAAGGGTAGCTCCTACAATGAGCAGTTCTTC. This sequence encodes CASREKGSSYNEQFF. Variable domain in full (rest from reference TRBV7-2 and TRBJ2-1): GAGVSQSPSNKVTEKGKDVELRCDPISGHTALYWYRQSLGQGLEFLIYFQGNSAPDKSGLPSDRFSAERTGGSVSTLTIQRTQQEDSAVYLCASREKGSSYNEQFFGPGTRLTVL.

CDR3 protein: CASSFQFYEQYF. The CDR3 nucleotides are TGTGCCAGCAGCTTTCAGTTCTACGAGCAGTACTTC. This rearrangement joins TRBV7-9 to TRBJ2-7; D is ambiguous. Germline CDR1 and CDR2: SEHNR and FQNEAQ (reference sequence). The CDR3 runs to 12 residues. The V and J ends lost 3 bases and 3 bases respectively, with 6 bases between them.

In this sample, this clonotype turned up many times. This chain joins TRBV2 and TRBJ2-7; TRBD2 matches at 9 bases. Germline V gives CDR1 SNHLY, CDR2 FYNNEI. The CDR3 is 15 amino acids. V was clipped by 1 base and J by 2 bases; unmatched bases: 3. DNA of the CDR3: TGTGCCAGCAGTGAAGAAGCGGGGGGCCCCTACGAGCAGTACTTC. This gives the protein CASSEEAGGPYEQYF.

This clonotype was recorded many times. The CDR3 reads CSARDRGNEQYF. The CDR3 DNA follows: TGCAGTGCCCGGGACAGGGGCAACGAGCAGTACTTC. The gene calls are TRBV20-1 and TRBJ2-7; 10 bases fit TRBD1. V dropped 6 bases and J dropped 5; count of bases not matched to a gene: 4. The CDR3 contains 12 residues. Germline CDR1 reads DFQATT; CDR2 reads SNEGSKA (reference sequence).

Points on this clonotype: With a much larger clone just one base away, this may be a read error. The J gene is TRBJ2-7, the V gene TRBV10-3; 16 bases align to TRBD2. Germline trimming cut 10 bases from V and 7 bases from J; bases unmatched to any gene: 13. CDR3 length equals 16 residues. Germline V gene data show CDR1 as ENHRY and CDR2 as SYGVKD. CDR3 sequence (DNA): TGTGCCACCCGAGGTGGGACTAGCGGGGGGGCCAATGAGCAGTACTTC. It yields the protein CATRGGTSGGANEQYF.

Remarks on this clonotype: This may stem from a read error, because a much larger clone lies one nucleotide away. No conserved phenylalanine or tryptophan ends this CDR3, so it is likely a read error. J is TRBJ2-3 and V is TRBV7-8; 7 nucleotides align to TRBD2. Trimming cost V 5 bases and J 2 bases; bases outside gene matches: 4. Germline V lookup: CDR1 SGHVS, CDR2 FQNEAQ. CDR3 length equals 14 residues. The CDR3 coding sequence is TGTGCCAGCAGCCAAGCGGGGACCACAGATACGCAGTATTTG. Residues: CASSQAGTTDTQYL.

This clonotype was found a few times. The chain recombines TRBV6-5 with TRBJ1-1; D call uncertain. The length of the CDR3 is 13 residues. In germline, CDR1 is MNHEY, CDR2 SVGAGI. With 8 bases removed from V and 1 base from J, the gap between germline ends came to 11 bases. This CDR3 is CASERHQNTEAFF. CDR3 in DNA: TGTGCCAGCGAAAGACACCAGAACACTGAAGCTTTCTTT.

The rearrangement uses TRBV5-1 and TRBJ1-1; 8 bases align to TRBD1. Looked up from germline, CDR1 is SGHRS and CDR2 is YFSETQ. V lost 5 bases and J lost 4; bases outside the gene matches: 10. The CDR3 extends over 15 amino acids. The CDR3 sequence is CASRDREKAATEAFF. CDR3 DNA sequence: TGCGCCAGCAGGGACAGGGAGAAAGCCGCCACTGAAGCTTTCTTT.

This clonotype was observed at least ten times. The CDR3 coding sequence is TGTGCCAGCAGTTCACCCCGGGACGTTAGGGAGACCCAGTACTTC. Its translation: CASSSPRDVRETQYF. The chain uses TRBV6-5 and TRBJ2-5; D assignment may be TRBD1 or TRBD2 (5 bases each). V was pared by 4 bases and J by 5 bases, with 17 bases between. The germline CDR1 and CDR2 sequences are MNHEY and SVGAGI. This CDR3 spans 15 amino acids.

The J gene is TRBJ2-5, the V gene TRBV20-1; TRBD1 matches at 10 bases. J was trimmed by 6 bases and V by 6 bases; bases with no gene match: 7. The germline V gene has CDR1 DFQATT and CDR2 SNEGSKA (reference sequence). CDR3 length equals 13 residues. CDR3 in amino acids: CSAPGQGRKTQYF. In DNA form, the CDR3 reads TGCAGTGCCCCGGGACAGGGGAGGAAGACCCAGTACTTC.

About this clonotype itself: A much larger clone differs by one base, so this may be a read error. The chain is built from TRBV20-1 and TRBJ2-4; unclear D gene. Per germline, CDR1 DFQATT and CDR2 SNEGSKA (reference sequence). This CDR3 region has 13 residues. CDR3 residues: CGAGSWVKNIQYF. The CDR3 coding sequence is TGCGGTGCCGGGTCCTGGGTGAAAAACATTCAGTACTTC.

This clonotype was observed a few times. Just one base apart from a much larger clone, this may be a read error. The CDR3 sequence: CATSDKGQDERYF. CDR3 DNA sequence: TGTGCCACCAGTGATAAGGGACAGGACGAGCGGTACTTC. The gene calls are TRBV24-1 and TRBJ2-7; 8 bases match TRBD1. Germline assignment: CDR1 KGHDR and CDR2 SFDVKD. CDR3 length: 13 amino acids.

This clonotype showed up many times. The chain recombines TRBV6-1 with TRBJ2-7, with D perhaps assigned TRBD1 or TRBD2 (5 bases each). Germline loops: CDR1 MNHNS, CDR2 SASEGT. V was trimmed by 6 bases and J by 6 bases, leaving 15 bases between them. The CDR3 covers 13 residues. The CDR3 sequence is CASSPGRGAEQYF. In nucleotides, the CDR3 is TGTGCCAGCAGCCCGGGACGGGGCGCCGAGCAGTACTTC.

The chain is built from TRBV20-1 and TRBJ1-6; D unclear. From germline, CDR1 is DFQATT and CDR2 SNEGSKA (reference sequence). V was clipped by 3 bases and J by 8 bases, with 14 bases between them. This CDR3 is built from 14 residues. CDR3 coding DNA: TGCAGTGCTAGTGTAAGAGGGTTATATTCACCCCTCCACTTT. Its protein product is CSASVRGLYSPLHF.

Worth noting for this clonotype: A single base separates this from a much larger clone, so it may be a read error. The genes are TRBV20-1 and TRBJ2-6; D tentatively reads TRBD1 or TRBD2 (5 bases each). Germline V CDR1 and CDR2: DFQATT, SNEGSKA (reference sequence). The CDR3 consists of 17 residues. The CDR3 loop reads CSALSTSRALGANVRTF. The CDR3 region has the DNA TGCAGTGCCCTGTCGACATCCAGGGCTCTCGGGGCCAACGTCCGGACTTTC.

Comments on this clonotype: A much larger clone sits a single nucleotide away, making a read error possible. The chain joins TRBV7-7 to TRBJ2-7; 10 nucleotides align to TRBD1. Losses at the gene ends were 11 bases for V and 2 bases for J; bases not matched to a gene: 9. Per the germline V gene, CDR1 is SSHAT and CDR2 is FNYEAQ (reference sequence). The CDR3 is 14 residues long. The DNA for the CDR3 is TGTGCCGGCACCCCCGGGACAGGGGCCTACGAGCAGTACTTC. It encodes CAGTPGTGAYEQYF.